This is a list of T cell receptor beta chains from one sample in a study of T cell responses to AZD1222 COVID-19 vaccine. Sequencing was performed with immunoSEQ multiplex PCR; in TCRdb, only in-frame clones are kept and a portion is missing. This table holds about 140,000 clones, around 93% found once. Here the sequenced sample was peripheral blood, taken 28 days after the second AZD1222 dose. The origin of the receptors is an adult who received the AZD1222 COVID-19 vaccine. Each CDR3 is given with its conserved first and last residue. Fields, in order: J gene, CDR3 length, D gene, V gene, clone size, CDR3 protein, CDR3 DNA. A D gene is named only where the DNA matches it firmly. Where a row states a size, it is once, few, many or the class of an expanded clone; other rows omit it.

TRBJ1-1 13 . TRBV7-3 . CASSSLGGTEAFF TGTGCCAGCAGCTCGCTTGGGGGGACGGAAGCTTTCTTT
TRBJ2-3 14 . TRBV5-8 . CASSLEVGRDTQYF TGTGCCAGCAGCTTGGAGGTCGGGAGAGATACGCAGTATTTT
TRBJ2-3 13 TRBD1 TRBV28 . CASKQGSTDTQYF TGTGCCAGCAAACAGGGGTCTACAGATACGCAGTATTTT
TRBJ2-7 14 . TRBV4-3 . CASSQVIGSYEQYF TGCGCCAGCAGCCAAGTCATCGGGAGCTACGAGCAGTACTTC
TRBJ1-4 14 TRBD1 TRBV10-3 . CAINNDRGGGKLFF TGTGCCATCAATAATGACAGGGGAGGGGGAAAACTGTTTTTT
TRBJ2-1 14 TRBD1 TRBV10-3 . CATTRDRGLNEQFF TGTGCCACAACCCGGGACAGGGGGCTGAATGAGCAGTTCTTC
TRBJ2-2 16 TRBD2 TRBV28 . CASSRLAQSVFGELFF TGTGCCAGCAGTCGACTAGCCCAAAGCGTATTCGGGGAGCTGTTTTTT
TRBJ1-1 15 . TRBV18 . CASSPPRALNTEAFF TGTGCCAGCTCACCTCCCCGGGCATTGAACACTGAAGCTTTCTTT
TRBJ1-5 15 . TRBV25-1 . CASSAKDNKVQPQHF TGTGCCAGCAGTGCTAAGGATAATAAGGTTCAGCCCCAGCATTTT
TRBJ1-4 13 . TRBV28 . CASSLTGRDKLFF TGTGCCAGCAGTTTAACGGGAAGGGACAAACTGTTTTTT
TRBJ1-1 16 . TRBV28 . CASSLSPPGVNTEAFF TGTGCCAGCAGTTTGTCCCCGCCGGGGGTGAACACTGAAGCTTTCTTT
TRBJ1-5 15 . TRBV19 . CASSTRQADNQPQHF TGTGCCAGTAGTACCCGACAGGCGGACAATCAGCCCCAGCATTTT
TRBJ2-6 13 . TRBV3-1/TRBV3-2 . CASRASGANVLTF TGTGCCAGCAGGGCCTCTGGGGCCAACGTCCTGACTTTC
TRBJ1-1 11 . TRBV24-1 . CATGTGTEAFF TGTGCCACCGGGACGGGCACTGAAGCTTTCTTT
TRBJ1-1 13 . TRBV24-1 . CATSEGAGTEAFF TGTGCCACCAGTGAAGGGGCCGGCACTGAAGCTTTCTTT
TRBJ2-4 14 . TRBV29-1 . CSVNDDGSKNIQYF TGCAGCGTTAACGATGACGGCTCCAAAAACATTCAGTACTTC
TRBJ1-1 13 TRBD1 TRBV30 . CAWSRGPVTEAFF TGTGCCTGGAGCAGGGGGCCTGTCACTGAAGCTTTCTTT
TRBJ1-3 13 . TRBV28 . CASNWGAGNTIYF TGTGCCAGCAATTGGGGCGCTGGAAACACCATATATTTT
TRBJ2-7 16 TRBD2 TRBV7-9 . CASSGGTSGSSYEQYF TGTGCCAGCAGCGGAGGGACTAGCGGGAGCTCCTACGAGCAGTACTTC
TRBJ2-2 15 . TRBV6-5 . CASIYAQAVTGELFF TGTGCCAGCATCTACGCGCAGGCGGTGACCGGGGAGCTGTTTTTT
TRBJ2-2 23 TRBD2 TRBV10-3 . CAIKRVPKIRTSGNHFNTGELFF TGTGCCATCAAAAGGGTTCCCAAAATCCGGACTAGCGGGAACCATTTCAACACCGGGGAGCTGTTTTTT
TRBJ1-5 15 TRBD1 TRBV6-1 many CASSDQQGEGQPQHF TGTGCCAGCAGTGACCAACAGGGGGAGGGGCAGCCCCAGCATTTT
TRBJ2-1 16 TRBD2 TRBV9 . CASSARLAGGLNEQFF TGTGCCAGCAGCGCTCGACTAGCGGGAGGGCTCAATGAGCAGTTCTTC
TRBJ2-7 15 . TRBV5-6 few CASSLGQGLTYEQYF TGTGCCAGCAGCTTGGGGCAGGGACTCACCTACGAGCAGTACTTC
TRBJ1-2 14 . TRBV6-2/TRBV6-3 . CASSYAGRGRGYTF TGTGCCAGCAGTTACGCCGGCAGGGGTCGAGGCTACACCTTC
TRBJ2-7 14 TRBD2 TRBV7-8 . CASSLTSGSVEQYF TGTGCCAGCAGCCTCACTAGCGGGAGTGTCGAGCAGTACTTC
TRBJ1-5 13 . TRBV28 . CASSTSVYQPQHF TGTGCCAGCAGCACTTCGGTTTATCAGCCCCAGCATTTT
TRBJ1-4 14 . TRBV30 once CAWRSPGYLEKLFF TGTGCCTGGAGGTCCCCCGGCTACCTTGAAAAACTGTTTTTT
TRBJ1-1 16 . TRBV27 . CASSSTPWGGDSEAFF TGTGCCAGCAGTTCGACCCCGTGGGGGGGGGATTCTGAAGCTTTCTTT
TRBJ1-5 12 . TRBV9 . CASSSGDQPQHF TGTGCCAGCAGCTCCGGGGATCAGCCCCAGCATTTT
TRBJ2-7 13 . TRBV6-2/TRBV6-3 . CASSLGGSYEQYF TGTGCCAGCAGTTTGGGCGGCTCCTACGAGCAGTACTTC
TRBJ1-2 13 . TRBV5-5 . CASSLSWSYGYTF TGTGCCAGCAGCTTGAGCTGGAGCTATGGCTACACCTTC
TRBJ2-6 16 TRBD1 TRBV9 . CASSRDRGNGANVLTF TGTGCCAGCAGCCGAGACAGGGGGAATGGGGCCAACGTCCTGACTTTC
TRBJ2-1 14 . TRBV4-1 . CASSQVRRDNEQFF TGCGCCAGCAGCCAAGTAAGGCGGGACAATGAGCAGTTCTTC
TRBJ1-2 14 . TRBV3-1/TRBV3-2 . CASSQGRGTGLGTF TGTGCCAGCAGCCAAGGGAGGGGAACGGGATTGGGGACCTTC
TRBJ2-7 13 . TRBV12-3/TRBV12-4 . CASSLSRPYEQYF TGTGCCAGCAGTTTATCGCGCCCCTACGAGCAGTACTTC
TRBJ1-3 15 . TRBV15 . CATSRNTGPGNTIYF TGTGCCACCAGCAGAAATACAGGGCCTGGAAACACCATATATTTT
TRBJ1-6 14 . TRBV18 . CASSPGAGLSPLHF TGTGCCAGCTCACCCGGGGCGGGGTTATCACCCCTCCACTTT
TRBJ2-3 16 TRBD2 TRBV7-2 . CASSLKSGRGGDTQYF TGTGCCAGCAGCTTGAAAAGCGGGAGGGGGGGAGATACGCAGTATTTT
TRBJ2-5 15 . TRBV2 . CASSEGGGDRETQYF TGTGCCAGCAGTGAAGGAGGGGGGGATAGGGAGACCCAGTACTTC
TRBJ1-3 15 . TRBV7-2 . CASSFDRNTGNTIYF TGTGCCAGCAGCTTCGACAGGAATACTGGAAACACCATATATTTT
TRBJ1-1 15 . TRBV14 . CASSRQRGGSTEAFF TGTGCCAGCAGCCGACAAAGGGGAGGGAGCACTGAAGCTTTCTTT